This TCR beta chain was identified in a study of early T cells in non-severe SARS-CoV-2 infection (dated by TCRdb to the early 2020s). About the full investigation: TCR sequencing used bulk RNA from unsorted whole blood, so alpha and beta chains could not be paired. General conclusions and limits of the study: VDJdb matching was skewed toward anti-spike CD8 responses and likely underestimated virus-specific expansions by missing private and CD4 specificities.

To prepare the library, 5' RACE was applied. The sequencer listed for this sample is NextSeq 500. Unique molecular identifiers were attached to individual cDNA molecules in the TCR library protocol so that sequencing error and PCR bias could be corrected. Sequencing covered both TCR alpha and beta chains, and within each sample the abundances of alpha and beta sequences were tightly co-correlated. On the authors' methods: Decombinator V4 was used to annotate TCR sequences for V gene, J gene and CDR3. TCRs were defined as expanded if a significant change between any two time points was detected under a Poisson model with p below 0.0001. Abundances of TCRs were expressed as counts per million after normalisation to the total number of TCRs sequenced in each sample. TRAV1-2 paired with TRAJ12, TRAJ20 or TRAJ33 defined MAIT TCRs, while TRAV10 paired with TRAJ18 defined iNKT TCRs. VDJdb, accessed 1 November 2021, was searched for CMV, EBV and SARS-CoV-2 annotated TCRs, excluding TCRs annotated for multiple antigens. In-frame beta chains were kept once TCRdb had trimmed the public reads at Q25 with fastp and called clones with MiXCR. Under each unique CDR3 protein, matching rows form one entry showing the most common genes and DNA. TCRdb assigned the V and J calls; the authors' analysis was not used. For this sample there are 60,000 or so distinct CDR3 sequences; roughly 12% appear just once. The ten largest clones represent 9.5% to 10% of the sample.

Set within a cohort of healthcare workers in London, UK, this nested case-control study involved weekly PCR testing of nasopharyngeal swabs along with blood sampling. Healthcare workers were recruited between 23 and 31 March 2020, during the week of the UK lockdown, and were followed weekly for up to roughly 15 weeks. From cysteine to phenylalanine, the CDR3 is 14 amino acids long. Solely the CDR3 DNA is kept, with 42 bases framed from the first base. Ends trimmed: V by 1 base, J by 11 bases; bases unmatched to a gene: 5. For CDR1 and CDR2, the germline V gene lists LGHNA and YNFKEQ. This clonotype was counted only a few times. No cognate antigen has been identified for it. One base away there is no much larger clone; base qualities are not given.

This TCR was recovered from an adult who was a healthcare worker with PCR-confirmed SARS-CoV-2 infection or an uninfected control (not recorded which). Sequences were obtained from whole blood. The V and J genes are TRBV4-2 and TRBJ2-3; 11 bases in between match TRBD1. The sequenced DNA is TGTGCCAGCAGCCAAGTGGGAGGGACAGGGGGGCAGTATTTT. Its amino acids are CASSQVGGTGGQYF.